This T cell receptor (beta chain) is drawn from a study of T cells in tumors after PD-1 blockade. For the study at large: Some patients also took daily vismodegib 150 mg during anti-PD-1 treatment. Mean per blood sample: about 110,000 templates (about 21,000-290,000), 36,536 unique clonotypes.

Template: tumor biopsy or peripheral blood genomic DNA, roughly 550-6,500 ng per sample. Trimming removed 5 bases from V and 3 bases from J; junction bases left unmatched: 3. The CDR3 consists of 14 residues. CDR1 LNHDA and CDR2 SQIVND come from the germline V gene (reference sequence). Sequencing used immunoSEQ multiplex PCR; TCRdb keeps in-frame clones, though not all of them. The sample holds around 25,000 clones; about 82% are singletons and the top ten take about 12%. The chain links TRBV19 to TRBJ2-1; 8 nucleotides align to TRBD1. Source: PBMCs, taken after anti-PD-1 treatment. The receptor was isolated from a human donor with basal cell carcinoma. Here the CDR3 reads CASSPGTGYNEQFF. In nucleotides, the CDR3 is TGTGCCAGTAGTCCAGGGACAGGCTACAATGAGCAGTTCTTC.